These 14 T cell receptor beta chains share one sample of origin, sequenced in a study of T cells in Graves' hyperthyroidism and ophthalmopathy. TCR beta CDR3 sequences were amplified from RNA transcripts. A set of HTBI primers served as the primers for a first-round RT-PCR of the TCR CDR3. TCRdb reprocessed the multiplex PCR reads via MiXCR and lists one record per CDR3 protein. Here the sample spans about 600,000 distinct CDR3 sequences, approximately 15% being singletons. The sequenced material came from blood. The source is a woman aged 40 to 49 with Graves' ophthalmopathy.

This clonotype was observed many times. V gene TRBV11-2 combines with J gene TRBJ2-3, with TRBD2 identical over 7 bases. Germline trimming cut 5 bases from V and 8 bases from J; bases unmatched to any gene: 7. The CDR3 contains 13 residues. Germline V gives CDR1 SGHAT, CDR2 FQNNGV. CDR3 loop: CASSNRTSGTQYF. The CDR3 DNA sequence: TGTGCCAGCAGCAACCGGACTAGTGGTACGCAGTATTTT.

The chain joins TRBV29-1 to TRBJ2-7; a possible D gene is TRBD1 (5 bases). Germline V gene sequence: CDR1 SQVTM, CDR2 ANQGSEA. This CDR3 has 14 residues. Trimming cost V 6 bases and J 0 bases, with 15 bases left between them. As DNA, the CDR3 is TGCAGCGTAGAAACGGACACTGGCTCCTACGAGCAGTACTTC. Translation gives CSVETDTGSYEQYF.

This clonotype turned up a few times. The gene calls are TRBV6-1 and TRBJ1-2; 7 bases match TRBD1. The CDR3 has 15 residues. The junction had 7 bases not matched to a gene; V was cut back by 6 bases and J by 0 bases. Germline CDR1 is MNHNS and CDR2 is SASEGT. The CDR3 region is CASRPYRGSNYGYTF. In nucleotides, the CDR3 is TGTGCCAGCAGACCCTACAGGGGTTCTAACTATGGCTACACCTTC.

There are a few counts of this clonotype. The rearrangement joins TRBV2 to TRBJ2-5; D remains unclear. Trimming removed 4 bases at V and 9 bases at J, with 12 bases between. The CDR3 contains 12 residues. Germline CDR1 is SNHLY and CDR2 is FYNNEI. CDR3 loop: CASSALTAAQYF. The CDR3 nucleotides are TGTGCCAGCAGTGCCCTAACGGCCGCCCAGTACTTC.

The chain recombines TRBV29-1 with TRBJ2-3; D is tentatively TRBD1 or TRBD2 (6 bases each). Germline lookup yields CDR1 SQVTM and CDR2 ANQGSEA. The CDR3 consists of 12 residues. V lost 3 bases to trimming and J lost 10 bases, with 14 bases between them. The CDR3 region is CSVDSGALPQYF. In DNA, the CDR3 is TGCAGCGTTGATTCGGGGGCTCTTCCGCAGTATTTT.

The gene calls are TRBV4-1 and TRBJ1-1; possibly TRBD1 for D (6 bases). Germline CDR1 is MGHRA and CDR2 is YSYEKL. The length of the CDR3 is 18 residues. Trimming took 2 bases from V and 2 from J, leaving 21 bases between them. CDR3 loop: CASSQIVGAQGVNTEAFF. CDR3 sequence (DNA): TGCGCCAGCAGCCAAATCGTGGGGGCGCAGGGTGTAAACACTGAAGCTTTCTTT.

This clonotype was counted ten times or more. The genes are TRBV20-1 and TRBJ2-3, with TRBD2 as a possible D gene (5 bases). The germline V and J ends were trimmed by 6 bases and 5 bases, with 15 bases remaining between them. The germline CDR1 and CDR2 sequences are DFQATT and SNEGSKA (reference sequence). The CDR3 runs to 13 residues. For the CDR3, the DNA is TGCAGTGCAGACCACAACGGACTAGATACGCAGTATTTT. Encoded protein: CSADHNGLDTQYF.

This clonotype has more than one count but fewer than ten. The chain couples TRBV10-2 to TRBJ1-2, with D uncertain. Trimming took off 2 bases at V and 4 bases at J, with 17 bases between the two ends. The CDR3 totals 16 residues. Germline assignment: CDR1 WSHSY and CDR2 SAAADI. The CDR3: CASSETTTVSGYGYTF. The CDR3 coding sequence is TGCGCCAGCAGTGAGACTACAACGGTCAGCGGCTATGGCTACACCTTC.

This clonotype was seen only a few times. The V gene is TRBV29-1, the J gene TRBJ2-5; perhaps TRBD2 as D (5 bases). CDR1 SQVTM and CDR2 ANQGSEA come from the germline V gene. Trimming took off 4 bases at V and 4 bases at J, with 16 bases between the two ends. The CDR3 runs 14 residues. CDR3 coding DNA: TGCAGCGTTGTGGTAGCGACAAACCTAGAGACCCAGTACTTC. Translating it yields CSVVVATNLETQYF.

This clonotype appeared a few times. One junction end disagrees with the germline gene, perhaps due to a read error. The chain has TRBV6-9 and TRBJ2-6, with 8 bases identical to TRBD1. Germline values: CDR1 MNHGY, CDR2 SVAAGI. This CDR3 has 18 residues. The CDR3 spells CAGSYYGQGISGANVLTF. The DNA for the CDR3 is TGTGCCGGCAGTTACTACGGACAGGGCATATCTGGGGCCAACGTCCTGACTTTC.

This clonotype has more than one count but fewer than ten. Just one base apart from a much larger clone, this may be a read error. The DNA for the CDR3 is TGTGCCAGCAGCCCTACGCGGGTAGGGTATGGCTACACCTTC. Protein product: CASSPTRVGYGYTF. The chain carries TRBV2 and TRBJ1-2; D is ambiguous. Germline V lookup: CDR1 SNHLY, CDR2 FYNNEI. Trimming left V 6 bases short and J 5 bases short, with 16 bases between. The CDR3 is 14 amino acids.

The rearrangement links TRBV9 to TRBJ2-7, with TRBD2 matching 8 bases. Losses at the gene ends were 3 bases for V and 3 bases for J; bases not matched to a gene: 11. The V gene's germline CDR1 is SGDLS and CDR2 YYNGEE. The CDR3 loop spans 16 amino acids. The CDR3 sequence is CASSEAGGGSIYEQYF. CDR3 sequence (DNA): TGTGCCAGCAGCGAGGCAGGCGGGGGGTCTATCTACGAGCAGTACTTC.

This clonotype was counted at least ten times. This chain connects TRBV6-1 to TRBJ1-1; a possible D gene is TRBD1 (5 bases). The CDR3 consists of 12 residues. Germline V CDR1 and CDR2: MNHNS, SASEGT. Trimming cost V 7 bases and J 8 bases, with 14 bases left between them. The CDR3 sequence is CASKQGNREAFF. The CDR3 nucleotides read TGTGCCAGCAAGCAGGGAAACCGGGAAGCTTTCTTT.

This CDR3 is CASRPFGTGSPGEQYF. The CDR3 nucleotides read TGTGCCAGCAGGCCATTTGGGACAGGGTCACCAGGCGAGCAGTACTTC. The chain couples TRBV7-9 to TRBJ2-7; 9 positions match TRBD1. V was clipped by 6 bases and J by 6 bases; unmatched bases: 15. Germline CDR1 and CDR2: SEHNR and FQNEAQ (reference sequence). The CDR3 loop spans 16 amino acids.